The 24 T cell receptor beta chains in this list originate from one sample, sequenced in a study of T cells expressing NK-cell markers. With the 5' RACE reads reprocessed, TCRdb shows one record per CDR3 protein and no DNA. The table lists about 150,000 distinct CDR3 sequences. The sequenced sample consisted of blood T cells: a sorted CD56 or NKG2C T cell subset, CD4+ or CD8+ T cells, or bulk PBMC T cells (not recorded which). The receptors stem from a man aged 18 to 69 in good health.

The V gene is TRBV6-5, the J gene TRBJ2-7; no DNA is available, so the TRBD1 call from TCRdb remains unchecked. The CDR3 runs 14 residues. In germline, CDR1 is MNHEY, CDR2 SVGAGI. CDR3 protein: CASSHTIGGYEQYF.

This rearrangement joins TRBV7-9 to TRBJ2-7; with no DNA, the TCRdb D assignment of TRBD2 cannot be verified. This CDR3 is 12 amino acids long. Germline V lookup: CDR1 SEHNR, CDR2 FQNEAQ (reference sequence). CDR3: CATGTLGDEQYF.

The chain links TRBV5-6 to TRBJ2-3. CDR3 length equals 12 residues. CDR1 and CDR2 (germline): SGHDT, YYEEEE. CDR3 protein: CASSTSTDTQYF.

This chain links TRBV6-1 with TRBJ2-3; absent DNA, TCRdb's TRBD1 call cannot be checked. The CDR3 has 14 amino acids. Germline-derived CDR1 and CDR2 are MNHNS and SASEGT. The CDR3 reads CASSQGGRTDTQYF.

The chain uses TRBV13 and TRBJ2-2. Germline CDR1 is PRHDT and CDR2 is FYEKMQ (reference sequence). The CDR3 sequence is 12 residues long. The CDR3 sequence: CASRLGTGELFF.

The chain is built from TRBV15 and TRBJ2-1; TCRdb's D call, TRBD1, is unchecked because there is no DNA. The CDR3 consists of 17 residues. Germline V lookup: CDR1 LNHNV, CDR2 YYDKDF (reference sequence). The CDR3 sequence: CATSSRSGQGSYNEQFF.

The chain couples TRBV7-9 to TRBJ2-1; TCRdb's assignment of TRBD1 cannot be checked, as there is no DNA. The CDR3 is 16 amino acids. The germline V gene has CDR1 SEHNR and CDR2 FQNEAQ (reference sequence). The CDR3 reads CASSLSKGALYNEQFF.

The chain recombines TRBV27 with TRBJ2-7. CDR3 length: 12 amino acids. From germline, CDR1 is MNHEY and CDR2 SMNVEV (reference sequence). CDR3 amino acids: CASSSYDYEQYF.

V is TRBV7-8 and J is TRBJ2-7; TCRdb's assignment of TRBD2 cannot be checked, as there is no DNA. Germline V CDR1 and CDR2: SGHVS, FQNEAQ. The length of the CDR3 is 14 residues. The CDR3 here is CASSGRSGAYEQYF.

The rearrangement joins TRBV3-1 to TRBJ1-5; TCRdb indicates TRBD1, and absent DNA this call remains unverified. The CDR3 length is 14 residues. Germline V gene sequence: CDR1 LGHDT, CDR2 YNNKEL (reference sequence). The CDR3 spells CASSQGGAVQPQHF.

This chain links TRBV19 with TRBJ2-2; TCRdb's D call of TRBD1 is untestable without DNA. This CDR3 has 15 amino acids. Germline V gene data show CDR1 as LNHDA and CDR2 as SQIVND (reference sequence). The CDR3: CASSSQGFSTGELFF.

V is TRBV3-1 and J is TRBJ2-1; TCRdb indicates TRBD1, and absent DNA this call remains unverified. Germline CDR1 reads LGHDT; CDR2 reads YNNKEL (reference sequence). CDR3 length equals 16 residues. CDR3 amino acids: CASSQARTYTYNEQFF.

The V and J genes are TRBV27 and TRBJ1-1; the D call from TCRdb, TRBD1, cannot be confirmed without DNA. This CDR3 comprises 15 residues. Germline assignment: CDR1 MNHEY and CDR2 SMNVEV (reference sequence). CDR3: CASGPVRGMNTEAFF.

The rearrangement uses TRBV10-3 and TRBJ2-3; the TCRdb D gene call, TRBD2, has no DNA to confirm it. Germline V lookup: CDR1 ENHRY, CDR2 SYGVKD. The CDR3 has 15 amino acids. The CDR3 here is CAIKKGTSNMDTQYF.

The CDR3 region is CASSSPGGLREKLFF. The chain has TRBV7-2 and TRBJ1-4; TCRdb proposes TRBD1, but this gene call is untestable without DNA. Per germline, CDR1 SGHTA and CDR2 FQGNSA. CDR3 length: 15 amino acids.

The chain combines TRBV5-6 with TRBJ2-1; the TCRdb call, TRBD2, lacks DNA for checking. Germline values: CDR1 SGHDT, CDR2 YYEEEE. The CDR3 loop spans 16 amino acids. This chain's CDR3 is CASSYNSGGAVNEQFF.

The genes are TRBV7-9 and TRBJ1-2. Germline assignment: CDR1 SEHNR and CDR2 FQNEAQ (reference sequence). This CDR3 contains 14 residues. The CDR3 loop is CASSLILRVEGYTF.

CDR3 in amino acids: CASSGTGRGVQPQHF. The rearrangement joins TRBV21-1 to TRBJ1-5; the TCRdb call, TRBD1, lacks DNA for checking. TRBV21-1 is a pseudogene segment. The CDR3 contains 15 residues.

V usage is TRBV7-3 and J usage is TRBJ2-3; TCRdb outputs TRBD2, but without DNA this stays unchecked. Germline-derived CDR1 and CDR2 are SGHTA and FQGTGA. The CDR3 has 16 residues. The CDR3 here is CASSPSRLAGWDTQYF.

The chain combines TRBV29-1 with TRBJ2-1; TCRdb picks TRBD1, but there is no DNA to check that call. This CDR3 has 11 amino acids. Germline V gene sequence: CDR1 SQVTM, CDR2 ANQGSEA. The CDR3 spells CSLTAYNEQFF.

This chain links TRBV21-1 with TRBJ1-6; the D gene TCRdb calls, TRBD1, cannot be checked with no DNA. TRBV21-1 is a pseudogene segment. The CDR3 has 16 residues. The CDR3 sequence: CASSKAAGGYNSPLHF.

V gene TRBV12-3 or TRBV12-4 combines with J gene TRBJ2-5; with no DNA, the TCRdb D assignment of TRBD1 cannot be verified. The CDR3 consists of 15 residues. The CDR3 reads CASSLVIRGQETQYF.

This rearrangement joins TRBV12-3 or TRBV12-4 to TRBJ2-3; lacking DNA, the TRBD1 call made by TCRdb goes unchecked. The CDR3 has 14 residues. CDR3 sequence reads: CASRQGAYRDTQYF.

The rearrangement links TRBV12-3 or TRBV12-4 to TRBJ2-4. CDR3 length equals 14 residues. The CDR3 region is CAIADELAKNIQYF.